A selection of T cell receptor beta chains follows, all from one sample in a study of regulatory T cells in long-lasting Graves disease. TCRdb fed the multiplex PCR reads into MiXCR, producing one record per CDR3 protein. Among 600,000 to 800,000 distinct CDR3 sequences listed, 25% to 35% were seen once. The sequencing used peripheral blood mononuclear cells (PBMCs), collected when the disease was refractory, from a patient treated with antithyroid drugs. The origin of the receptors is a female donor with Graves disease. Both conserved end residues are part of each CDR3. A D gene is named only where the DNA matches it firmly. Part of the rows lack a size; the others show once, few, many or a class for expanded clones.

D	size	V	J	CDR3	DNA
NA	few	TRBV13	TRBJ1-5	CASSLGLGEGRPQHF	TGTGCCAGCAGCTTAGGCTTGGGGGAGGGTCGGCCCCAGCATTTT
NA	NA	TRBV11-3	TRBJ1-1	CASSPGGPGTYEAFF	TGTGCCAGCAGCCCTGGGGGGCCGGGGACATATGAAGCTTTCTTT
NA	few	TRBV5-5	TRBJ1-5	CASSGFGGEQPQHF	TGTGCCAGCAGTGGGTTCGGGGGCGAGCAGCCCCAGCATTTT
TRBD2	many	TRBV6-1	TRBJ2-7	CASAGAGVNYEQYF	TGTGCCAGCGCTGGAGCGGGAGTTAACTACGAGCAGTACTTC
NA	few	TRBV7-9	TRBJ1-1	CASRGTVGTEAFF	TGTGCCAGCAGGGGGACCGTTGGAACTGAAGCTTTCTTT
NA	NA	TRBV2	TRBJ1-1	CASSVWPGTEAFF	TGTGCCAGCAGTGTTTGGCCTGGCACTGAAGCTTTCTTT
NA	many	TRBV6-1	TRBJ2-7	CASSAGLGREQYF	TGTGCCAGCAGTGCTGGGTTAGGGCGCGAGCAGTACTTC
TRBD2	few	TRBV14	TRBJ2-7	CASSLIFSGDVRSHEQYF	TGTGCCAGCAGCCTAATATTTAGCGGGGACGTCCGATCCCACGAGCAGTACTTC
NA	NA	TRBV27	TRBJ2-2	CATQQLAMNTGELFF	TGTGCCACCCAACAACTCGCGATGAACACCGGGGAGCTGTTTTTT
NA	few	TRBV12-3/TRBV12-4	TRBJ1-2	CASSLVPTGGTNGYTF	TGTGCCAGCAGTTTAGTACCCACCGGAGGGACGAACGGCTACACCTTC
NA	NA	TRBV20-1	TRBJ2-7	CSASPIVSGEQYF	TGCAGTGCTAGCCCCATCGTGAGCGGCGAGCAGTACTTC
NA	NA	TRBV29-1	TRBJ2-2	CSFDSGLPGGELFF	TGCAGCTTTGATTCAGGACTGCCCGGGGGGGAGCTGTTTTTT
TRBD1	many	TRBV2	TRBJ1-6	CASSITGVNSPLHF	TGTGCCAGCAGTATCACAGGGGTAAATTCACCCCTCCACTTT
TRBD2	NA	TRBV5-1	TRBJ2-7	CASSYLSTSAYEQYF	TGCGCCAGCAGCTATCTTTCGACTAGCGCCTACGAGCAGTACTTC
NA	NA	TRBV27	TRBJ1-2	CASSLSFGPPNYGYTF	TGTGCCAGCAGTTTATCATTCGGACCCCCGAACTATGGCTACACCTTC
NA	NA	TRBV19	TRBJ2-7	CASSPYREGGYEQYF	TGTGCCAGTAGTCCATACAGGGAAGGGGGATACGAGCAGTACTTC
NA	few	TRBV15	TRBJ1-2	CATSREGPGGRGYTF	TGTGCCACCAGTAGAGAGGGTCCCGGGGGCCGGGGCTACACCTTC
NA	many	TRBV2	TRBJ1-2	CASSEFINYGYTF	TGTGCCAGCAGTGAATTCATTAACTATGGCTACACCTTC
NA	few	TRBV3-1	TRBJ1-1	CASSPTPAGVGEAFF	TGTGCCAGCAGCCCTACTCCTGCAGGGGTGGGTGAAGCTTTCTTT
NA	few	TRBV3-1	TRBJ2-2	CASSQVGEPGELFF	TGTGCCAGCAGCCAAGTAGGGGAGCCCGGGGAGCTGTTTTTT
TRBD1	NA	TRBV2	TRBJ1-1	CASSKDRELSTEAFF	TGTGCCAGCAGTAAGGACAGGGAGTTGAGCACTGAAGCTTTCTTT
TRBD1	NA	TRBV5-4	TRBJ1-2	CASTVGQGYYGYTF	TGTGCCAGCACCGTGGGACAGGGATATTATGGCTACACCTTC
NA	NA	TRBV7-9	TRBJ1-2	CASSLARPSNYGYTF	TGTGCCAGCAGCTTAGCAAGGCCGTCGAACTATGGCTACACCTTC
NA	NA	TRBV19	TRBJ2-7	CASSTTPRREQYF	TGTGCCAGTAGTACGACACCCAGGAGGGAGCAGTACTTC
NA	NA	TRBV18	TRBJ1-1	CASSLRPDSPGTEAFF	TGTGCCAGCTCACTTCGGCCGGATAGCCCAGGCACTGAAGCTTTCTTT
TRBD1	few	TRBV12-3/TRBV12-4	TRBJ1-1	CASSSQGVNTEAFF	TGTGCCAGCAGTTCCCAGGGGGTGAACACTGAAGCTTTCTTT
NA	many	TRBV12-3/TRBV12-4	TRBJ1-2	CASSLIPGPPNYGYTF	TGTGCCAGCAGCCTTATTCCGGGACCGCCTAACTATGGCTACACCTTC
NA	few	TRBV3-1	TRBJ2-6	CASGQFSGANVLTF	TGTGCCAGCGGACAGTTCTCTGGGGCCAACGTCCTGACTTTC
NA	NA	TRBV9	TRBJ2-5	CASSGRGDLETQYF	TGTGCCAGCAGCGGCAGGGGGGATCTAGAGACCCAGTACTTC
TRBD2	NA	TRBV2	TRBJ2-2	CASSDGGRPAGELFF	TGTGCCAGCAGTGATGGCGGGAGACCAGCCGGGGAGCTGTTTTTT
NA	NA	TRBV12-5	TRBJ1-2	CASGLVPTDRIYGYTF	TGTGCTAGTGGTTTGGTACCGACAGATAGAATCTATGGCTACACCTTC
NA	few	TRBV6-1	TRBJ2-3	CASSKQGAGSTDTQYF	TGTGCCAGCAGTAAGCAGGGCGCGGGGAGCACAGATACGCAGTATTTT
NA	many	TRBV12-3/TRBV12-4	TRBJ1-5	CASSPKGNQPQHF	TGTGCCAGCAGCCCCAAGGGGAATCAGCCCCAGCATTTT
TRBD2	NA	TRBV20-1	TRBJ2-5	CSARDLSGRAGTQYF	TGCAGTGCTAGAGATCTCAGCGGGAGGGCCGGGACCCAGTACTTC
NA	few	TRBV15	TRBJ2-5	CATSRDSAQETQYF	TGTGCCACCAGCAGAGATAGCGCCCAAGAGACCCAGTACTTC
NA	few	TRBV7-9	TRBJ1-6	CASSPTTGSQYNSPLHF	TGTGCCAGCAGCCCCACGACAGGCAGCCAGTATAATTCACCCCTCCACTTT
NA	few	TRBV6-1	TRBJ2-7	CASSQNYEQYF	TGTGCCAGCAGTCAGAACTACGAGCAGTACTTC
TRBD2	few	TRBV20-1	TRBJ2-5	CSARDRRRSGGQETQYF	TGCAGTGCTAGAGATCGCAGGAGGAGCGGGGGGCAAGAGACCCAGTACTTC
TRBD1	NA	TRBV5-6	TRBJ2-5	CASSWDRGKTQYF	TGTGCCAGCAGCTGGGACAGGGGGAAGACCCAGTACTTC
TRBD2	few	TRBV19	TRBJ2-7	CASSIGGLDSYEQYF	TGTGCCAGTAGTATTGGAGGACTAGACTCCTACGAGCAGTACTTC
NA	many	TRBV6-5	TRBJ1-2	CASSYGGYGYTF	TGTGCCAGCAGTTACGGCGGATATGGCTACACCTTC
TRBD1	few	TRBV6-1	TRBJ2-3	CATYRGLDTQYF	TGTGCCACCTACAGGGGGCTGGATACGCAGTATTTT
TRBD1	NA	TRBV12-3/TRBV12-4	TRBJ1-2	CASSSTGLEGYTF	TGTGCCAGCAGTTCGACAGGGCTTGAGGGCTACACCTTC
TRBD2	NA	TRBV4-1	TRBJ2-7	CASSHGGTMAGEQYF	TGCGCCAGCAGCCATGGGGGGACTATGGCGGGCGAGCAGTACTTC
TRBD2	NA	TRBV6-1	TRBJ2-7	CASSEEGTVSGGSYEQYF	TGTGCCAGCAGTGAAGAGGGAACGGTTTCGGGAGGTTCCTACGAGCAGTACTTC
NA	few	TRBV15	TRBJ1-6	CATSILDGGLGPLHF	TGTGCCACCAGCATCCTAGATGGCGGGCTAGGACCCCTCCACTTT
TRBD2	once	TRBV5-1	TRBJ2-7	CASSEKAGVSYEQYF	TGCGCCAGCAGCGAGAAAGCGGGAGTGTCCTACGAGCAGTACTTC